These 8 T cell receptor beta chains were all obtained from the same sample, sequenced in a study of Graves' ophthalmopathy and Graves' hyperthyroidism. Scientists amplified the TCR beta CDR3 regions from RNA transcripts. Second-round multiplex PCR came after first-round RT-PCR with HTBI primers. TCRdb called the multiplex PCR reads again in MiXCR, with one record for every CDR3 protein. The sample shows more than 300,000 distinct CDR3 sequences, 15% to 20% of them seen only once. The sequencing sample was made of peripheral blood. The receptors were sampled from an adult woman with stable Graves' hyperthyroidism.

This clonotype was found many times. One junction end does not reproduce the germline sequence, and a read error may be involved. This sequence joins TRBV28 and TRBJ2-7, with TRBD2 matching 9 bases. CDR3 length equals 17 residues. The germline gives CDR1 MDHEN, CDR2 SYDVKM. The CDR3 here is CASSLWGAGGSIYGQYF. The CDR3, as DNA: TGTGCCAGCAGTTTATGGGGAGCGGGAGGTTCGATCTACGGGCAGTACTTC.

Many counts were recorded for this clonotype. A much larger clonotype is one base distant, so this may be a read error. This chain uses TRBV29-1 with TRBJ1-1; D gene uncertain. Germline CDR1 and CDR2: SQVTM and ANQGSEA. V was pared by 7 bases and J by 10 bases, with 19 bases between. The CDR3 consists of 12 residues. CDR3 loop: CSARESHVGAFF. In DNA, the CDR3 is TGCAGCGCACGGGAATCCCACGTTGGAGCTTTCTTT. The whole variable domain, remainder taken from reference TRBV29-1 and TRBJ1-1, is SAVISQKPSRDICQRGTSLTIQCQVDSQVTMMFWYRQQPGQSLTLIATANQGSEATYESGFVIDKFPISRPNLTFSTLTVSNMSPEDSSIYLCSARESHVGAFFGQGTRLTVV.

The chain is built from TRBV27 and TRBJ1-5, with 8 bases lining up with TRBD1. Losses at the gene ends were 5 bases for V and 0 bases for J; bases not matched to a gene: 12. The length of the CDR3 is 18 residues. The germline V gene encodes CDR1 MNHEY and CDR2 SMNVEV (reference sequence). The DNA for the CDR3 is TGTGCCAGCAGTCTTACCGGGACAGGAGTGACTAGCAATCAGCCCCAGCATTTT. Translated: CASSLTGTGVTSNQPQHF.

The table lists this clonotype with a few counts. A junction boundary mismatches the germline segment, possibly from a read error. The J gene is TRBJ2-7, the V gene TRBV27; D is perhaps TRBD2 (5 bases). The CDR3 length is 15 residues. Per the germline V gene, CDR1 is MNHEY and CDR2 is SMNVEV (reference sequence). The chain's CDR3 is CASTQFGIVPYDQYF. Here the CDR3 DNA reads TGTGCCAGCACACAATTCGGGATAGTCCCCTACGATCAGTACTTC.

There are many counts of this clonotype. V gene TRBV7-9 combines with J gene TRBJ2-7; D not certain. The CDR3 sequence is 14 residues long. With 6 bases removed from V and 7 bases from J, the gap between germline ends came to 19 bases. Germline CDR1 and CDR2: SEHNR and FQNEAQ (reference sequence). The CDR3 DNA reads TGTGCCAGCAGTCGTCCACCCGTCGAAGGGGAGCAGTACTTC. Translation gives CASSRPPVEGEQYF.

This clonotype was counted ten times or more. CDR3 DNA sequence: TGCAGCTCCCAACGCAGATTGGGGGACACTGAAGCTTTCTTT. It yields the protein CSSQRRLGDTEAFF. The rearrangement links TRBV29-1 to TRBJ1-1, with a tentative D call TRBD1 (5 bases). V was cut by 8 bases and J by 3 bases, with 19 bases left in between. CDR1 and CDR2 (germline): SQVTM, ANQGSEA. CDR3 length equals 14 residues.

This clonotype was detected ten times or more. The chain couples TRBV4-1 to TRBJ2-5; no definite D call. The CDR3 has 15 residues. Germline CDR1 MGHRA, CDR2 YSYEKL. Trimming stripped 2 bases from V and 5 bases from J, with 15 bases between. CDR3 sequence (DNA): TGCGCCAGCAGCCAACTAGGTTTCGTTCCCGAGACCCAGTACTTC. Its protein product is CASSQLGFVPETQYF.

This clonotype occurred many times. The DNA for the CDR3 is TGCAGTGCTAATCGGGAGAGGTCCGAGCAGTACTTC. Amino acids: CSANRERSEQYF. The V and J genes are TRBV20-1 and TRBJ2-7; D possibly corresponds to TRBD2 (6 bases). Trimming removed 4 bases from V and 6 bases from J, with 13 bases in between. Germline values: CDR1 DFQATT, CDR2 SNEGSKA (reference sequence). This CDR3 contains 12 residues.